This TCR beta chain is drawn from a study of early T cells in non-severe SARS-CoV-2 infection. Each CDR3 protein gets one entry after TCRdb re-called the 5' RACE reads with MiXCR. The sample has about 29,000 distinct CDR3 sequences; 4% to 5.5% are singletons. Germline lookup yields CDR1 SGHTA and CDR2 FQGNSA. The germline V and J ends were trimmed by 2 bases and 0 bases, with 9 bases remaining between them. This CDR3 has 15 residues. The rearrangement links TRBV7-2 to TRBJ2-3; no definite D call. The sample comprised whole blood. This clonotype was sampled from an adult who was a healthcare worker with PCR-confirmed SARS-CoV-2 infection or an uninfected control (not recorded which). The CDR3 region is CASSLRRVSTDTQYF. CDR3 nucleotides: TGTGCCAGCAGCTTAAGACGGGTTAGCACAGATACGCAGTATTTT. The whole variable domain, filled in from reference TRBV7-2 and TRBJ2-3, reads GAGVSQSPSNKVTEKGKDVELRCDPISGHTALYWYRQSLGQGLEFLIYFQGNSAPDKSGLPSDRFSAERTGGSVSTLTIQRTQQEDSAVYLCASSLRRVSTDTQYFGPGTRLTVL.